This is a list of T cell receptor beta chains from one sample in a study of early T cells in non-severe SARS-CoV-2 infection. TCRdb passed the 5' RACE reads through MiXCR, listing each CDR3 protein once. The sample lists tens of thousands of distinct CDR3 sequences; 7.9% were seen once. Sequenced material: whole blood, taken at baseline. Receptors originate from an adult who was a healthcare worker with PCR-confirmed SARS-CoV-2 infection or an uninfected control (not recorded which). CDR3s include the opening cysteine and the closing phenylalanine or tryptophan. D genes are given only for firm matches. Not all rows give a size; the values are once, few, many and, for expanded clones, a class.

>TRBV5-6|few|NA|TRBJ2-1
TGTGCCAGCACCTTCAGTCGTAATGAGCAGTTCTTC
CASTFSRNEQFF
>TRBV3-1|few|NA|TRBJ2-2
TGTGCCAGCAGCCCCAAAACAGGGTTCGGGACCGGGGAGCTGTTTTTT
CASSPKTGFGTGELFF
>TRBV6-6|NA|TRBD1|TRBJ1-1
TGTGCCAGCAGTTCCGGAGGGACAGGGATAAAGTACACTGAAGCTTTCTTT
CASSSGGTGIKYTEAFF
>TRBV18|many|NA|TRBJ2-6
TGTGCCAGCTCTCGGGGGGCCCGAGGCTCTGGGGCCAACGTCCTGACTTTC
CASSRGARGSGANVLTF
>TRBV5-4|few|NA|TRBJ1-4
TGTGCCAGCAGCTTGGACAGGGAACCTAATGAAAAACTGTTTTTT
CASSLDREPNEKLFF
>TRBV20-1|few|TRBD2|TRBJ2-3
TGCAGTGCCTCCACTAGCGGGGGGCCTCTTACGCAGTATTTT
CSASTSGGPLTQYF
>TRBV14|NA|TRBD1|TRBJ2-1
TGTGCCAGCAGCTTACCACCGGGACAGGCTCACAATGAGCAGTTCTTC
CASSLPPGQAHNEQFF
>TRBV19|NA|TRBD1|TRBJ2-5
TGTGCCAGTAGTCTAACAGGGGTCGTAGAGACCCAGTACTTC
CASSLTGVVETQYF
>TRBV19|NA|NA|TRBJ2-6
TGTGCCAGTAGTAAGACAGACTCTGGGGCCAACGTCCTGACTTTC
CASSKTDSGANVLTF
>TRBV11-2|few|TRBD1|TRBJ1-5
TGTGCCAGCAGCCCCCGGACAGGGGTTAATCAGCCCCAGCATTTT
CASSPRTGVNQPQHF
>TRBV7-8|NA|NA|TRBJ2-7
TGTGCCAGCAGCTTAGGAATGGGCCAGGTCAGCTCCTACGAGCAGTACTTC
CASSLGMGQVSSYEQYF
>TRBV7-9|NA|NA|TRBJ1-6
TGTGCCAGCAGCTCCCCCCGACAGGCGTATGATTCACCCCTCCACTTT
CASSSPRQAYDSPLHF
>TRBV2|NA|TRBD1|TRBJ2-1
TGTGCCAGCAGGACAGGGGGTCCCGTTGGTAGTGAGCAGTTCTTC
CASRTGGPVGSEQFF
>TRBV7-2|many|TRBD2|TRBJ2-5
TGTGCCAGCAGCTTAGGGAGCGGGGGCCCGTACCAAGAGACCCAGTACTTC
CASSLGSGGPYQETQYF
>TRBV20-1|NA|NA|TRBJ1-6
TGCAGTGCTAGATTGGACAGCTATAATTCACCCCTCCACTTT
CSARLDSYNSPLHF
>TRBV6-5|few|NA|TRBJ2-7
TGTGCCAGCAGCCGCAACGACGAGCAGTACTTC
CASSRNDEQYF
>TRBV10-2|few|TRBD2|TRBJ2-5
TGCGCCAGCAGTTACGGGGGGGGAGAGACCCAGTACTTC
CASSYGGGETQYF
>TRBV7-6|few|NA|TRBJ2-1
TGTGCCAGCAGCTCCTGGGCCCCCAATGAGCAGTTCTTC
CASSSWAPNEQFF
>TRBV5-3|few|TRBD2|TRBJ2-1
TGTGCCAGAAGCTTGGCGGGAGTAGCGGGGGGCCGGGATGAGCAGTTCTTC
CARSLAGVAGGRDEQFF
>TRBV6-5|few|TRBD2|TRBJ2-2
TGTGCCAGCAGTAAAACTAGCGGGACCTACACCGGGGAGCTGTTTTTT
CASSKTSGTYTGELFF
>TRBV10-3|many|TRBD1|TRBJ1-5
TGTGCCATCAGTGAGTCGGGACAGGGAAGGGGCAATCAGCCCCAGCATTTT
CAISESGQGRGNQPQHF
>TRBV20-1|many|NA|TRBJ1-5
TGCAGTGCTAGGGCGACAGTCAATCAGCCCCAGCATTTT
CSARATVNQPQHF
>TRBV12-3/TRBV12-4|many|TRBD1|TRBJ2-7
TGTGCCAGCAGTCCTAACAGGGGGCGGAACGAGCAGTACTTC
CASSPNRGRNEQYF
>TRBV21-1|NA|NA|TRBJ1-1
TGTGCCAGCAGCAGAAGGCCCGCGCCGAGACAGGAGGAATCGGAAGCTTTCTTT
CASSRRPAPRQEESEAFF
>TRBV15|many|NA|TRBJ2-3
TGTGCCACCAGCAGAGAGGTTGGAGGGGTCGCGGATACGCAGTATTTT
CATSREVGGVADTQYF
>TRBV20-1|few|NA|TRBJ2-3
TGCAGTGCTGGAGGGGGTTACAGCACAGATACGCAGTATTTT
CSAGGGYSTDTQYF
>TRBV7-6|many|TRBD1|TRBJ2-1
TGTGCCAGCAGCTCAACCTCGGGACAGGGGCCCTACAATGAGCAGTTCTTC
CASSSTSGQGPYNEQFF